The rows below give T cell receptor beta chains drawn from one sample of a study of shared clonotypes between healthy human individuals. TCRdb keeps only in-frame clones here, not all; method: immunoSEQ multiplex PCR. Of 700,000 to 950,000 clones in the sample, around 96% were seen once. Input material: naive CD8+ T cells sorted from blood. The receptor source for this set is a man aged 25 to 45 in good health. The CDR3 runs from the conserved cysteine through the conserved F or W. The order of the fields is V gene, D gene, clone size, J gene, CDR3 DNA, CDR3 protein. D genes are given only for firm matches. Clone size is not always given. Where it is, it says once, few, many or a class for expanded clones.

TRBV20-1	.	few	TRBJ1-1	TGCAGTGCTAGATTGAACACTGAAGCTTTCTTT	CSARLNTEAFF
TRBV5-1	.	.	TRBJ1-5	TGCGCCAGCAGCCGGACGGCCCTTATGAGCAATCAGCCCCAGCATTTT	CASSRTALMSNQPQHF
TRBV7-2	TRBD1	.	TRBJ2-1	TGTGCCAGCAGCTTAGGGAAGGGACAGGTCTACAATGAGCAGTTCTTC	CASSLGKGQVYNEQFF
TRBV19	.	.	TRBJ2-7	TGTGCCAGTAGTGGCACGAACTCCTACGAGCAGTACTTC	CASSGTNSYEQYF
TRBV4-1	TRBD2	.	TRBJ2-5	TGCGCCAGCAGTTCTGGACTAGCGGGAGGGCCTCTCCAAGAGACCCAGTACTTC	CASSSGLAGGPLQETQYF
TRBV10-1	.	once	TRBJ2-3	TGCGCCAGCAGTGAGGGGACCTACACAGATACGCAGTATTTT	CASSEGTYTDTQYF
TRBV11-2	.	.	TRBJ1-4	TGTGCCAGCAGCTTAAACCTAGGCCCTAATGAAAAACTGTTTTTT	CASSLNLGPNEKLFF
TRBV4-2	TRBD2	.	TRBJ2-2	TGTGCCAGCAGCTACGACGAGCGGGAGAAGACCGGGGAGCTGTTTTTT	CASSYDEREKTGELFF
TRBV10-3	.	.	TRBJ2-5	TGTGCCATCAGTGATAGTGTTCAAGAGACCCAGTACTTC	CAISDSVQETQYF
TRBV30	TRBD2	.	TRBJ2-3	TGTGCCCTACGACTAGCGGGGTACACAGATACGCAGTATTTT	CALRLAGYTDTQYF
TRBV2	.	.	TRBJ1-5	TGTGCCAGCATCGAGGGGGTGGGCAATCAGCCCCAGCATTTT	CASIEGVGNQPQHF
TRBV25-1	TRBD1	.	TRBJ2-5	TGTGCCAGCACGGGACAGCGAAACCAAGAGACCCAGTACTTC	CASTGQRNQETQYF
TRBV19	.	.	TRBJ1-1	TGTGCCAGTAGTGTCAGGGTTGGCACTGAAGCTTTCTTT	CASSVRVGTEAFF
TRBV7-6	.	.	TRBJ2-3	TGTGCCAGCAGCTTAGGAGGGCCAGATACGCAGTATTTT	CASSLGGPDTQYF
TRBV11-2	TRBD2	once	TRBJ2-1	TGTGCCAGCAGCACGACTAGCGGGGGATACAATGAGCAGTTCTTC	CASSTTSGGYNEQFF
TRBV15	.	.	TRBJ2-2	TGTGCCACCAGCAGACGGGGGAACACCGGGGAGCTGTTTTTT	CATSRRGNTGELFF
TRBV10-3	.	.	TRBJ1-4	TGTGCCTTATTCAACTACAAGGGACGGTATGAAAAACTGTTTTTT	CALFNYKGRYEKLFF
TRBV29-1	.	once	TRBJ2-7	TGCAGCGTCGTACTAGCCGCTCGGTTGGAAGAGCAGTACTTC	CSVVLAARLEEQYF
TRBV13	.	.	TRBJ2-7	TGTGCCAGCAGCTTAGGGAGCTACGAGCAGTACTTC	CASSLGSYEQYF
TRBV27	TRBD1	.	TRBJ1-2	TGTGCCAGCAGTTTTACGCCGTGGGAGGGGGCAGATGGCTACACCTTC	CASSFTPWEGADGYTF
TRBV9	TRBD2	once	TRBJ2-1	TGTGCCAGCAGCGTAGGGGCGGGAGCGTCCTACAATGAGCAGTTCTTC	CASSVGAGASYNEQFF
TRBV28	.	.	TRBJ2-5	TGTGCCAGCAGACCATTTTCCGGGACTCAAAGAGAAGAGACCCAGTACTTC	CASRPFSGTQREETQYF
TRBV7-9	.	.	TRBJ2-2	TGTGCCAGCAGCCTCGCCACCGGGGAGCTGTTTTTT	CASSLATGELFF
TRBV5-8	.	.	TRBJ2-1	TGTGCCAGCAGCTGGGGGGTGGCAAAAGACAATGAGCAGTTCTTC	CASSWGVAKDNEQFF
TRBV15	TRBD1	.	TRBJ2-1	TGTGCCACCTGTGACAGGGGGTGGGATGAGCAGTTCTTC	CATCDRGWDEQFF
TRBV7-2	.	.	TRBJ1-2	TGTGCCAGCAGCTTGCGACTTGGTTTCAACTATGGCTACACCTTC	CASSLRLGFNYGYTF
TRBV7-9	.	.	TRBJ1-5	TGTGCCAGCAGCTCACCTCAGGGTCAGCCCCAGCATTTT	CASSSPQGQPQHF
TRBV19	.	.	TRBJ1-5	TGTGCCAGTAGTATCGAGGGGGTGTTAGGACAGCCCCAGCATTTT	CASSIEGVLGQPQHF
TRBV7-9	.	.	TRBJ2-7	TGTGCCAGCAGCGACCCATTGACTCCCTACGAGCAGTACTTC	CASSDPLTPYEQYF
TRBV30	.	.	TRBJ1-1	TGTGCCTGGAGATGGGGGAAGCCTGAAGCTTTCTTT	CAWRWGKPEAFF
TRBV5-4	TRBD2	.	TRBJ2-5	TGTGCCAGCAGCCCGGGACTAGCGGGATTGGAGACCCAGTACTTC	CASSPGLAGLETQYF
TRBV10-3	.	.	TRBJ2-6	TGTGCCATCAGTAAACAGGACACCCCAGGCCCCGTCCTGACTTTC	CAISKQDTPGPVLTF
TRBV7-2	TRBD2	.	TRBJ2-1	TGTGCCAGCAGCTTAGAGGCGGGAGCTAGTAATGAGCAGTTCTTC	CASSLEAGASNEQFF
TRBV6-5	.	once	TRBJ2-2	TGTGCCAGCAGTTCACACATCGGAGCGAACACCGGGGAGCTGTTTTTT	CASSSHIGANTGELFF
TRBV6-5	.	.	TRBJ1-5	TGTGCCAGCAGTTACTCAAACGGAAATCAGCCCCAGCATTTT	CASSYSNGNQPQHF
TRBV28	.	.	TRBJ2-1	TGTGCCAGCAGTTTAGGACCTAACAATGAGCAGTTCTTC	CASSLGPNNEQFF
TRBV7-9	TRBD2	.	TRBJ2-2	TGTGCCAGCGGAGGGGGCTGGAGCGGGAGGTTTAACACCGGGGAGCTGTTTTTT	CASGGGWSGRFNTGELFF
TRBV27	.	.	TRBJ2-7	TGTGCCAGCAGTTTAGCGGGGTTTCACTACGAGCAGTACTTC	CASSLAGFHYEQYF
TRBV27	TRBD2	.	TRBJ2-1	TGTGCCAGCAGTTTAAGACTAGCGGGATCGAATGAGCAGTTCTTC	CASSLRLAGSNEQFF
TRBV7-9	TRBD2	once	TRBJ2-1	TGTGCCAGCAGCTTAGTGGCTAGCGGGAATAATGAGCAGTTCTTC	CASSLVASGNNEQFF
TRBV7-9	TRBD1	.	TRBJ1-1	TGTGCCAGCAGCTTTGTCATCGGGACAGGGGTGCTGTTGAACACTGAAGCTTTCTTT	CASSFVIGTGVLLNTEAFF
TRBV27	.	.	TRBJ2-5	TGTGCCAGCAGTTTATCGGTCCGGGAGACCCAGTACTTC	CASSLSVRETQYF
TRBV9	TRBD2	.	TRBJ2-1	TGTGCCAGCAGCGATAGCGGGAGGGCCTTTTACGGACAGTTCTTC	CASSDSGRAFYGQFF
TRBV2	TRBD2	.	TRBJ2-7	TGTGCCAGCATCAAACCGGGACTAGCGGGCTCCTACGAGCAGTACTTC	CASIKPGLAGSYEQYF
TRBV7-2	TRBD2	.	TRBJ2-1	TGTGCCAGCAGCGTCGGACTAGTCTATGCAGATGAGCAGTTCTTC	CASSVGLVYADEQFF
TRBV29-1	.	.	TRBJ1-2	TGCAGCGTTGAAGGAGGGGGGTTCTATGGCTACACCTTC	CSVEGGGFYGYTF
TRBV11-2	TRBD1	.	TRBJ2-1	TGTGCCAGCAGCTCCTTCCCGGACAGGGTCGGGAATGAGCAGTTCTTC	CASSSFPDRVGNEQFF
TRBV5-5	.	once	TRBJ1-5	TGTGCCAGCAGCGCGGACGGTACGTATCAGCCCCAGCATTTT	CASSADGTYQPQHF
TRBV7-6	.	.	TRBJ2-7	TGTGCCAGCAGCCCCTCCGGGGGAGGGGGAGAGCAGTACTTC	CASSPSGGGGEQYF
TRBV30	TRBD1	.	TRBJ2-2	TGTGCCTGGGGAGGACAGGGACCCACCGGGGAGCTGTTTTTT	CAWGGQGPTGELFF